This TCR beta chain was observed in a study of kidney transplant recipient with SARS-CoV-2 infection. MiXCR, applied by TCRdb to the reads, yields one record per CDR3 protein. Seen here are fewer than 250,000 distinct CDR3 sequences, more than 25% observed once, and the top ten hold nearly 7.5%. Germline values: CDR1 GTSNPN, CDR2 SVGIG (reference sequence). V lost 0 bases and J 0 bases, leaving 1 base between the germline ends. The CDR3 extends over 12 amino acids. The starting material was a blood sample, obtained at baseline and around day 120 from a kidney transplant recipient. This receptor was taken from a young adult male patient who had COVID-19 and was a kidney transplant recipient. The graft donor may have given rise to some T cells. This chain joins TRBV30 and TRBJ2-3; D not certain. DNA for the CDR3: TGTGCCTGGAGTGTCAGCACAGATACGCAGTATTTT. Protein: CAWSVSTDTQYF.